The 19 T cell receptor beta chains reported below all come from one sample, sequenced in a study of regulatory T cells in long-lasting Graves disease. To make TCR beta libraries, researchers used iRepertoire HTBI primers and Arm-PCR of CDR3 regions. A single record per CDR3 protein comes from TCRdb applying MiXCR to the multiplex PCR reads. The sample has over 200,000 distinct CDR3 sequences; approximately 18% are singletons. This sample's time point: newly diagnosed GD, antithyroid drugs for less than 3 months. From PBMCs, RNA was extracted and then used to make the TCR library. The data also belong to a second study, concerning T cells in Graves' hyperthyroidism and ophthalmopathy.

This specimen was peripheral blood mononuclear cells (PBMCs), taken at new diagnosis, from a patient treated with antithyroid drugs. These receptors were taken from a woman between 25 and 40 years old with Graves disease.

This clonotype was recorded at least ten times. J is TRBJ2-3 and V is TRBV10-3; D is unresolved. V was clipped by 2 bases and J by 2 bases, with 11 bases between them. The CDR3 is 15 residues long. Germline CDR1 reads ENHRY; CDR2 reads SYGVKD. The CDR3 loop reads CAISERQELTDTQYF. DNA of the CDR3: TGTGCCATCAGTGAGCGGCAGGAGCTCACAGATACGCAGTATTTT.

In this sample, this clonotype turned up a few times. The chain carries TRBV18 and TRBJ2-6; D perhaps matches TRBD1 (6 bases). The V and J ends lost 2 bases and 2 bases respectively, with 7 bases between them. Germline values: CDR1 KGHSH, CDR2 LQKENI. The CDR3 is 15 amino acids. CDR3 DNA: TGTGCCAGCTCACCAAACAGGGCTGGGGCCAACGTCCTGACTTTC. Translation gives CASSPNRAGANVLTF.

Concerning this clonotype itself: A much larger clone sits a single nucleotide away, making a read error possible. J is TRBJ1-5 and V is TRBV19; D remains ambiguous. Germline V gene sequence: CDR1 LNHDA, CDR2 SQIVND (reference sequence). There are 15 residues in the CDR3. The CDR3 region has the DNA TGTGCCAGTAGTACTTACATCGGAAGCAATCACCCCCAGCATTTT. Its translation is CASSTYIGSNHPQHF.

At least ten counts were recorded for this clonotype. This chain connects TRBV20-1 to TRBJ1-3, with D tentatively TRBD1 (6 bases). Germline CDR1 and CDR2: DFQATT and SNEGSKA (reference sequence). This CDR3 is 15 amino acids long. V was clipped by 3 bases and J by 1 base, with 13 bases between them. CDR3 amino acids: CSARMNRASGNTIYF. CDR3 sequence (DNA): TGCAGTGCTAGGATGAACAGGGCTTCTGGAAACACCATATATTTT.

On this clonotype: A much larger clone lies one base from this, so it may be a read error. This rearrangement joins TRBV6-5 to TRBJ1-1, with D tentatively TRBD1 (5 bases). The CDR3 contains 14 residues. Between the trimmed V and J ends, which lost 5 bases and 8 bases, there was a span of 18 bases. Germline CDR1 and CDR2: MNHEY and SVGAGI. This chain's CDR3 is CASSHWGNHGEAFF. In DNA, the CDR3 is TGTGCCAGCAGTCACTGGGGGAATCACGGAGAAGCTTTCTTT.

This clonotype was observed many times. V usage is TRBV2 and J usage is TRBJ1-5, with unresolved D. Trimming removed 1 base from V and 6 bases from J, with 7 bases in between. Germline CDR1 and CDR2: SNHLY and FYNNEI. This CDR3 spans 13 amino acids. The CDR3 loop is CASSEGAFQPQHF. The DNA of the CDR3 is TGTGCCAGCAGTGAAGGGGCGTTTCAGCCCCAGCATTTT.

This clonotype was recorded a few times. This chain links TRBV27 with TRBJ2-1, with 7 bases matching TRBD2. Germline-derived CDR1 and CDR2 are MNHEY and SMNVEV (reference sequence). This CDR3 is 14 amino acids long. The V segment lost 5 bases and the J segment 12 bases; nucleotides outside the gene matches: 13. CDR3 in DNA: TGTGCCAGCAGTGGTTCTAGCGGTCCTAGCGGGCAGTTCTTC. Protein product: CASSGSSGPSGQFF.

This clonotype was seen only a few times. The J gene is TRBJ1-6, the V gene TRBV27; 7 positions match TRBD1. CDR1 and CDR2 (germline): MNHEY, SMNVEV (reference sequence). The CDR3 is 15 amino acids. J gave up 9 bases and V 6 bases, and 11 bases lay outside the gene matches. The CDR3 coding sequence is TGTGCCAGCAGCCGCCCCAGACAGGGCGTTTCACCCCTCCACTTT. Translating it yields CASSRPRQGVSPLHF.

This clonotype came up a few times. The chain uses TRBV25-1 and TRBJ2-3, with 7 bases aligning to TRBD1. Losses at the gene ends were 5 bases for V and 2 bases for J; bases not matched to a gene: 4. This CDR3 region has 14 residues. CDR1 and CDR2 from the germline V gene are MGHDK and SYGVNS. DNA of the CDR3: TGTGCCAGCAGTCAGGGGGAAACCACAGATACGCAGTATTTT. Protein sequence: CASSQGETTDTQYF. The whole variable domain, filled in from reference TRBV25-1 and TRBJ2-3, reads EADIYQTPRYLVIGTGKKITLECSQTMGHDKMYWYQQDPGMELHLIHYSYGVNSTEKGDLSSESTVSRIRTEHFPLTLESARPSHTSQYLCASSQGETTDTQYFGPGTRLTVL.

This clonotype appeared many times. This sequence joins TRBV11-3 and TRBJ1-5; 12 bases fit TRBD1. The CDR3 contains 18 residues. Trimming cost V 5 bases and J 0 bases; bases outside gene matches: 8. Looked up from germline, CDR1 is SGHNT and CDR2 is YENEEA. The CDR3 spells CASSAGTGGLYSNQPQHF. CDR3 coding DNA: TGTGCCAGCAGCGCTGGGACAGGGGGCCTTTATAGCAATCAGCCCCAGCATTTT.

This clonotype was recorded a few times. The conserved closing phenylalanine or tryptophan is absent in this CDR3, likely reflecting a read error. This rearrangement joins TRBV7-2 to TRBJ1-5; D gene unclear. The V end lost 3 bases, the J end lost 8 bases, and 11 bases lay between the germline ends. The germline V gene encodes CDR1 SGHTA and CDR2 FQGNSA. CDR3 length: 13 residues. CDR3 amino acids: CASSLRNMEPQHL. CDR3 DNA sequence: TGTGCCAGCAGCTTGCGGAACATGGAGCCCCAGCATCTT.

In its sample, this clonotype was seen many times. This rearrangement joins TRBV24-1 to TRBJ2-3; unclear D gene. Germline-derived CDR1 and CDR2 are KGHDR and SFDVKD. The CDR3 covers 16 residues. V lost 3 bases and J 0 bases, leaving 12 bases between the germline ends. CDR3 nucleotides: TGTGCCACCAGTGATCGCAAAAGTATAAGCACAGATACGCAGTATTTT. Amino acid sequence: CATSDRKSISTDTQYF.

This clonotype was observed at least ten times. CDR3 DNA: TGTGCCAGCAGCTTACGGTTCGGTCGGTTAGGGGAATACGAGCAGTACTTC. Its protein product is CASSLRFGRLGEYEQYF. The rearrangement joins TRBV7-2 to TRBJ2-7; D may be TRBD1 (5 bases). The CDR3 sequence is 17 residues long. Germline V CDR1 and CDR2: SGHTA, FQGNSA. V shed 2 bases and J shed 4 bases, with 21 bases lying between them.

This clonotype has at least ten counts. This sequence joins TRBV18 and TRBJ1-3; no reliable D call. The CDR3 consists of 14 residues. Trimming took off 2 bases at V and 0 bases at J, with 5 bases between the two ends. CDR1 KGHSH and CDR2 LQKENI come from the germline V gene. This CDR3 reads CASSPGISGNTIYF. The DNA for the CDR3 is TGTGCCAGCTCACCAGGGATCTCTGGAAACACCATATATTTT.

The table lists this clonotype with many counts. The gene calls are TRBV6-1 and TRBJ1-1; perhaps TRBD1 as D (6 bases). With 7 bases removed from V and 1 base from J, the gap between germline ends came to 19 bases. Germline-derived CDR1 and CDR2 are MNHNS and SASEGT. The CDR3 contains 16 residues. In DNA, the CDR3 is TGTGCCAGCAACAAAAGAGGGGGGAATAAGAACACTGAAGCTTTCTTT. It is translated as CASNKRGGNKNTEAFF.

At least ten counts were recorded for this clonotype. The rearrangement joins TRBV12-3 or TRBV12-4 to TRBJ1-4, with D unresolved. V lost 6 bases, J lost 0 bases, and 14 bases lay in between. This CDR3 region has 16 residues. The CDR3 nucleotides read TGTGCCAGCAGCCACCGCACCGATGCAACTAATGAAAAACTGTTTTTT. It is translated as CASSHRTDATNEKLFF.

This clonotype was observed many times. The chain joins TRBV9 to TRBJ2-7; D may be TRBD1 or TRBD2 (5 bases each). This CDR3 has 15 amino acids. V lost 0 bases and J lost 2, with 12 bases in between. The germline V gene encodes CDR1 SGDLS and CDR2 YYNGEE. CDR3 nucleotides: TGTGCCAGCAGCGTAGGACCTGGGACCACCTACGAGCAGTACTTC. Protein: CASSVGPGTTYEQYF. The full variable domain, completed using reference TRBV9 and TRBJ2-7, is DSGVTQTPKHLITATGQRVTLRCSPRSGDLSVYWYQQSLDQGLQFLIQYYNGEERAKGNILERFSAQQFPDLHSELNLSSLELGDSALYFCASSVGPGTTYEQYFGPGTRLTVT.

The chain combines TRBV19 with TRBJ2-2; TRBD1 matches 10 bases. Germline loops: CDR1 LNHDA, CDR2 SQIVND (reference sequence). With 2 bases clipped from V and 4 bases from J, the junction kept 1 base outside the gene matches. This CDR3 has 15 amino acids. DNA of the CDR3: TGTGCCAGTAGTATAAGGACAGGGGGCACCGGGGAGCTGTTTTTT. Translating it yields CASSIRTGGTGELFF.

To note about this clonotype: A clone one base away is much larger, so this may be a read error. The chain joins TRBV6-1 to TRBJ1-4; D ambiguous. The CDR3 consists of 14 residues. The V gene's germline CDR1 is MNHNS and CDR2 SASEGT. The germline V and J ends were trimmed by 7 bases and 0 bases, with 9 bases remaining between them. CDR3: CASIQPATNEKLFF. In DNA, the CDR3 is TGTGCCAGCATTCAACCGGCAACTAATGAAAAACTGTTTTTT.